This T cell receptor beta chain was documented in a study of OX40 agonist ivuxolimab in advanced cancers. In the study overall: Participants averaged approximately 61 years of age (range roughly 23 to 90) and were around 80% male.

This clone was observed once. Sequenced by immunoSEQ multiplex PCR; TCRdb stores in-frame clones only, minus some. Among tens of thousands of clones, 80% to 85% were seen once, and the ten largest hold roughly 6.5%. The TCR sequence derives from an adult with an advanced solid tumor such as melanoma, head and neck, liver or kidney cancer. Specimen: CD4+ or CD8+ T cells sorted from blood, collected in a trial of the OX40 agonist ivuxolimab.

CDR3 region: CASSVGVNEQFF. In DNA, the CDR3 is TGTGCCAGCAGTGTGGGGGTCAATGAGCAGTTCTTC. The rearrangement uses TRBV2 and TRBJ2-1, with D possibly called TRBD1 or TRBD2 (5 bases each). V was shortened by 4 bases and J by 6 bases, with 7 bases between the two germline ends. Germline CDR1 and CDR2: SNHLY and FYNNEI. This CDR3 has 12 amino acids.